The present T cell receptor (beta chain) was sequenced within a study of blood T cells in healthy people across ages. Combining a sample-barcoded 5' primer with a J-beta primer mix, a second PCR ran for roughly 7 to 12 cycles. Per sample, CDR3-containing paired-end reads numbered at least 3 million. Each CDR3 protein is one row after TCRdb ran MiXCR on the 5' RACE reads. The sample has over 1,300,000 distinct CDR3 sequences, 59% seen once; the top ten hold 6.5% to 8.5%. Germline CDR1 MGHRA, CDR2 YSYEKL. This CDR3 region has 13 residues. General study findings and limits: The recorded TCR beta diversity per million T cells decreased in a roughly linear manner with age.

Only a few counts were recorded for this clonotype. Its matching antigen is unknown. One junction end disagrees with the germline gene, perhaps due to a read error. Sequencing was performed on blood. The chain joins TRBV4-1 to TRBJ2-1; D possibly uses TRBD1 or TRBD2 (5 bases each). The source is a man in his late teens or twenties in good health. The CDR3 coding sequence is TGTGCCAGCAGCCGGGACGGATACAATGAGCAGTTCTTC. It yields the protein CASSRDGYNEQFF.